Each of the 26 T cell receptor beta chains below was sequenced from the same sample in a study of technical replicates of blood from a few donors. TCRdb's table, derived via immunoSEQ multiplex PCR, lists solely in-frame clones and lacks some. The profile shows almost 90,000 clones, around 95% of them singletons. Specimen: T cells isolated from PBMCs. The receptors were sampled from a human donor in good health.

The J gene is TRBJ2-3, the V gene TRBV18; D is unclear. This CDR3 spans 15 amino acids. Germline lookup yields CDR1 KGHSH and CDR2 LQKENI. The ends were cut back, 3 bases at V and 0 bases at J, with 10 bases in the middle. For the CDR3, the DNA is TGTGCCAGCTCACCCTCGGTCCCTAGCACAGATACGCAGTATTTT. Protein sequence: CASSPSVPSTDTQYF.

The CDR3 protein is CASNDGTTYEQYF. As DNA, the CDR3 is TGTGCCAGCAACGACGGGACTACCTACGAGCAGTACTTC. This chain joins TRBV28 and TRBJ2-7, with 7 bases identical to TRBD2. The germline gives CDR1 MDHEN, CDR2 SYDVKM. CDR3 length: 13 amino acids. With 7 bases clipped from V and 2 bases from J, the junction kept 5 bases outside the gene matches.

V usage is TRBV9 and J usage is TRBJ1-2; no clear D gene. This CDR3 has 16 amino acids. Trimming took 4 bases from V and 1 from J, leaving 17 bases between them. Germline V CDR1 and CDR2: SGDLS, YYNGEE. CDR3 in amino acids: CASSTSISGSNYGYTF. CDR3 coding DNA: TGTGCCAGCAGCACATCGATATCCGGGAGTAACTATGGCTACACCTTC.

The V gene is TRBV28, the J gene TRBJ1-1, with 8 bases identical to TRBD1. From germline, CDR1 is MDHEN and CDR2 SYDVKM. The CDR3 spans 12 residues. Trimming cost V 9 bases and J 4 bases; bases outside gene matches: 4. CDR3 sequence: CASWTGTTEAFF. The CDR3 DNA follows: TGTGCCAGTTGGACAGGGACCACTGAAGCTTTCTTT.

The chain uses TRBV9 and TRBJ2-5; 8 bases line up with TRBD1. J was trimmed by 1 base and V by 0 bases; bases with no gene match: 5. The CDR3 sequence is 16 residues long. Germline V CDR1 and CDR2: SGDLS, YYNGEE. The DNA for the CDR3 is TGTGCCAGCAGCGTAGAAGCAGGACAGGGCCAAGAGACCCAGTACTTC. It codes for CASSVEAGQGQETQYF.

V is TRBV5-1 and J is TRBJ2-5; 13 bases are shared with TRBD2. The V and J ends lost 0 bases and 5 bases, in that order; junction bases with no gene match: 19. The germline V gene has CDR1 SGHRS and CDR2 YFSETQ. The CDR3 loop spans 21 amino acids. The CDR3 DNA is TGCGCCAGCAGCTTGGTGGGGACTAGCGGGGCTAAAGTTCGAGGTGTGGAGACCCAGTACTTC. Its protein is CASSLVGTSGAKVRGVETQYF.

V and J are TRBV16 and TRBJ1-1, with no clear D. Germline V gene sequence: CDR1 KGHSY, CDR2 FQNENV. The V gene lost 4 bases and the J gene lost 4 bases, with 7 bases spanning the gap. CDR3 length equals 12 residues. DNA for the CDR3: TGTGCCAGCAGCCTTGAGCGCACTGAAGCTTTCTTT. Translated: CASSLERTEAFF. Looking up the rest from reference TRBV16 and TRBJ1-1 gives the full variable domain: GEEVAQTPKHLVRGEGQKAKLYCAPIKGHSYVFWYQQVLKNEFKFLISFQNENVFDETGMPKERFSAKCLPNSPCSLEIQATKLEDSAVYFCASSLERTEAFFGQGTRLTVV.

This clone was seen only once. V gene TRBV2 combines with J gene TRBJ1-5; weak D call: TRBD1 (6 bases). The CDR3 runs 14 residues. Trimming cost V 6 bases and J 6 bases, with 15 bases left between them. Looked up from germline, CDR1 is SNHLY and CDR2 is FYNNEI. The CDR3, as DNA: TGTGCCAGCAGCCAGGGGTCGGTGGGTCAGCCCCAGCATTTT. This sequence encodes CASSQGSVGQPQHF.

The chain links TRBV18 to TRBJ2-3; possible D gene TRBD1, 6 bases. The CDR3 has 14 amino acids. Germline-derived CDR1 and CDR2 are KGHSH and LQKENI. With 3 bases removed from V and 0 bases from J, the gap between germline ends came to 7 bases. The CDR3 loop reads CASSPGQSTDTQYF. CDR3 DNA sequence: TGTGCCAGCTCACCCGGACAGAGCACAGATACGCAGTATTTT. The whole variable domain, remainder taken from reference TRBV18 and TRBJ2-3, is NAGVMQNPRHLVRRRGQEARLRCSPMKGHSHVYWYRQLPEEGLKFMVYLQKENIIDESGMPKERFSAEFPKEGPSILRIQQVVRGDSAAYFCASSPGQSTDTQYFGPGTRLTVL.

The chain recombines TRBV4-1 with TRBJ2-7; D ambiguous. The CDR3 contains 15 residues. Germline CDR1 MGHRA, CDR2 YSYEKL. V lost 1 base, J lost 4 bases, and 14 bases lay in between. The CDR3 region is CASSQVSTGGYEQYF. As DNA, the CDR3 is TGCGCCAGCAGCCAAGTGTCCACGGGTGGTTACGAGCAGTACTTC.

By share, this clone ranks as medium-sized. The chain uses TRBV27 and TRBJ2-7, with a possible D match to TRBD2 (5 bases). This CDR3 spans 14 amino acids. The V end was cut by 0 bases, the J end by 2 bases, with 8 bases between. Germline CDR1 and CDR2: MNHEY and SMNVEV (reference sequence). CDR3 amino acids: CASSLSSAPYEQYF. The CDR3 bases are TGTGCCAGCAGTTTATCTAGCGCCCCCTACGAGCAGTACTTC.

This chain uses TRBV10-2 with TRBJ2-3, with TRBD2 matching 10 bases. V trimming: 10 bases; J trimming: 2 bases; junction bases outside the gene matches: 3. The CDR3 covers 13 residues. Per germline, CDR1 WSHSY and CDR2 SAAADI. In nucleotides, the CDR3 is TGCGCCATGCTAGCGGGGGACACAGATACGCAGTATTTT. Its protein product is CAMLAGDTDTQYF.

The rearrangement uses TRBV5-1 and TRBJ1-2; the D is unclear. Germline V gene sequence: CDR1 SGHRS, CDR2 YFSETQ. The CDR3 spans 13 residues. V dropped 0 bases and J dropped 6 bases, with 9 bases sitting between them. The DNA of the CDR3 is TGCGCCAGCAGCTTGGCAGTGAGGGATGGCTACACCTTC. Its protein product is CASSLAVRDGYTF.

This chain joins TRBV6-1 and TRBJ1-5; TRBD1 aligns across 9 bases. The CDR3 sequence is 15 residues long. The J segment lost 4 bases and the V segment lost 2 bases, leaving 3 bases of the junction unmatched. Germline CDR1 reads MNHNS; CDR2 reads SASEGT. The CDR3 loop reads CASSENGQGNQPQHF. CDR3 coding DNA: TGTGCCAGCAGTGAAAATGGACAGGGGAATCAGCCCCAGCATTTT.

The chain links TRBV28 to TRBJ2-2; D perhaps matches TRBD1 (7 bases). Germline V gene lookup returns CDR1 MDHEN and CDR2 SYDVKM. V shed 6 bases and J shed 4 bases, with 15 bases lying between them. The CDR3 is made up of 15 amino acids. CDR3 nucleotides: TGTGCCAGCAGCCCAGGGGGGTCGGGCACCGGGGAGCTGTTTTTT. Translation: CASSPGGSGTGELFF.

The J gene is TRBJ1-5, the V gene TRBV19; TRBD1 might be the D (5 bases). The CDR3 runs to 15 residues. The germline V gene has CDR1 LNHDA and CDR2 SQIVND (reference sequence). The ends were cut back, 6 bases at V and 0 bases at J, with 12 bases in the middle. The CDR3 DNA sequence: TGTGCCAGTAGGTCTACAGGATATAGCAATCAGCCCCAGCATTTT. Amino acids: CASRSTGYSNQPQHF. Together with reference TRBV19 and TRBJ1-5, the CDR3 gives the full variable domain: DGGITQSPKYLFRKEGQNVTLSCEQNLNHDAMYWYRQDPGQGLRLIYYSQIVNDFQKGDIAEGYSVSREKKESFPLTVTSAQKNPTAFYLCASRSTGYSNQPQHFGDGTRLSIL.

The J gene is TRBJ2-7, the V gene TRBV27, with D possibly matching TRBD1 (5 bases). From germline, CDR1 is MNHEY and CDR2 SMNVEV (reference sequence). With 8 bases removed from V and 3 bases from J, the gap between germline ends came to 14 bases. The CDR3 sequence is 13 residues long. The chain's CDR3 is CASRRQPSYEQYF. The CDR3 DNA reads TGTGCCAGCCGGAGACAGCCTAGCTACGAGCAGTACTTC.

About this clone itself: This likely comes from a read error, as the CDR3 has no conserved phenylalanine or tryptophan at its end. The limits of the CDR3 on the DNA are not certain, so only TCRdb's listed CDR3 is given. The chain uses TRBV29-1 and TRBJ1-3. A total of 8 residues make up the CDR3, ends included. Germline assignment: CDR1 SQVTM and CDR2 ANQGSEA. CDR3 protein: CSVEDGGR.

The chain couples TRBV7-2 to TRBJ1-1; 8 nucleotides line up with TRBD1. The germline gives CDR1 SGHTA, CDR2 FQGNSA. The CDR3 spans 12 residues. The ends lost 4 bases at V and 10 bases at J; junction bases unmatched: 5. DNA of the CDR3: TGTGCCAGCAGCTGGACAGGGTTTTTAGCTTTCTTT. Translation: CASSWTGFLAFF.

This chain joins TRBV7-9 and TRBJ2-1, with a possible D match to TRBD1 (6 bases). The ends were cut back, 5 bases at V and 5 bases at J, with 10 bases in the middle. The CDR3 is made up of 13 amino acids. Germline loops: CDR1 SEHNR, CDR2 FQNEAQ (reference sequence). The CDR3 loop reads CASSRNRDNEQFF. The CDR3 nucleotides are TGTGCCAGCAGCCGAAACAGGGACAATGAGCAGTTCTTC.

The chain joins TRBV13 to TRBJ2-5, with TRBD1 as a possible D gene (6 bases). Germline values: CDR1 PRHDT, CDR2 FYEKMQ (reference sequence). The CDR3 length is 15 residues. The V and J ends lost 1 base and 4 bases respectively, with 13 bases between them. DNA of the CDR3: TGTGCCAGCAGCTTAGCAGGGGCTGGGGGAGAGACCCAGTACTTC. It yields the protein CASSLAGAGGETQYF. Full variable domain (rest looked up from reference TRBV13 and TRBJ2-5): AAGVIQSPRHLIKEKRETATLKCYPIPRHDTVYWYQQGPGQDPQFLISFYEKMQSDKGSIPDRFSAQQFSDYHSELNMSSLELGDSALYFCASSLAGAGGETQYFGPGTRLLVL.

This clone was seen just once. The chain has TRBV7-9 and TRBJ2-1; 14 bases are shared with TRBD2. The length of the CDR3 is 16 residues. Germline loops: CDR1 SEHNR, CDR2 FQNEAQ (reference sequence). V lost 4 bases to trimming and J lost 8 bases; unmatched junction nucleotides: 7. The CDR3 region has the DNA TGTGCCAGCAGCTCTTCCGGGACTAGCGGGAGACATGAGCAGTTCTTC. Its translation: CASSSSGTSGRHEQFF.

Only one count was recorded for this clone. This sequence joins TRBV6-6 and TRBJ2-5; possibly TRBD1 for D (5 bases). This CDR3 has 15 amino acids. Germline V gives CDR1 MNHNY, CDR2 SVGAGI (reference sequence). V lost 2 bases, J lost 4 bases, and 14 bases lay in between. CDR3 loop: CASSYGRVALETQYF. The CDR3 DNA follows: TGTGCCAGCAGTTACGGCAGGGTAGCTTTAGAGACCCAGTACTTC.

The genes are TRBV5-1 and TRBJ2-7; the match to TRBD2 covers 8 bases. The V segment lost 4 bases and the J segment 4 bases; nucleotides outside the gene matches: 10. The CDR3 spans 15 residues. Germline V gene sequence: CDR1 SGHRS, CDR2 YFSETQ. In DNA form, the CDR3 reads TGCGCCAGCAGCCCATCGGGGGGGGGTGCGTACGAGCAGTACTTC. Protein product: CASSPSGGGAYEQYF.

The chain employs TRBV28 and TRBJ2-7, with TRBD1 matching 10 bases. From germline, CDR1 is MDHEN and CDR2 SYDVKM. The CDR3 spans 15 residues. Unmatched junction bases numbered 8, after V lost 5 bases and J lost 4 bases. DNA for the CDR3: TGTGCCAGCAGTCTCTCGGACAGGGGGGGGTACGAGCAGTACTTC. It codes for CASSLSDRGGYEQYF.

This chain links TRBV10-2 with TRBJ1-1, with TRBD1 as a possible D gene (6 bases). This CDR3 region has 15 residues. The V end was cut by 7 bases, the J end by 4 bases, with 19 bases between. Germline V CDR1 and CDR2: WSHSY, SAAADI. CDR3 nucleotides: TGCGCCAGCACCCTCCTAAGCCAGGGGTCCACTGAAGCTTTCTTT. Amino acids: CASTLLSQGSTEAFF.